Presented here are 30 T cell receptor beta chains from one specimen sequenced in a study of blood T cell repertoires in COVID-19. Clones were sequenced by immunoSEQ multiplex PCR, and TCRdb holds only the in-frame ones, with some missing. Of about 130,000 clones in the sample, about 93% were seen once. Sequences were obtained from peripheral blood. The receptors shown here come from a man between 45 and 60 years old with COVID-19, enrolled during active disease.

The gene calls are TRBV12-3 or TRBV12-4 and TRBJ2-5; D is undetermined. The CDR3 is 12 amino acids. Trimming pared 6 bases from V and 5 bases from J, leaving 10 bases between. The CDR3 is CASSNSRETQYF. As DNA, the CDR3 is TGTGCCAGCAGCAACTCCCGGGAGACCCAGTACTTC.

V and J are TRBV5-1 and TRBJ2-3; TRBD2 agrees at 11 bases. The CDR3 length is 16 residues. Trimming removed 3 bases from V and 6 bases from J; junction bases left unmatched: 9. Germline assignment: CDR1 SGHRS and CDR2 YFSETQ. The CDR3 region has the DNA TGCGCCAGCAGCTCGGGCACCGGGACTAGCGGCGATACGCAGTATTTT. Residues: CASSSGTGTSGDTQYF.

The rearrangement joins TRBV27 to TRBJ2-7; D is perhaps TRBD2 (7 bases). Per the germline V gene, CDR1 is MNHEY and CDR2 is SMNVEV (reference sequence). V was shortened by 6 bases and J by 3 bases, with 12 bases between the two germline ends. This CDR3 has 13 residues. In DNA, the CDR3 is TGTGCCAGCAGGGGAGGGGGAAACTACGAGCAGTACTTC. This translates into CASRGGGNYEQYF.

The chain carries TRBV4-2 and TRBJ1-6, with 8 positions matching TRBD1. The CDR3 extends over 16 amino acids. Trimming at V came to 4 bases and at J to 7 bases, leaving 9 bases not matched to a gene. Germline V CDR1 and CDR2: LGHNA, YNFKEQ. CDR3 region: CASSPAPPGGNSPLHF. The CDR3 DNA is TGTGCCAGCAGCCCCGCACCCCCAGGGGGCAATTCACCCCTCCACTTT.

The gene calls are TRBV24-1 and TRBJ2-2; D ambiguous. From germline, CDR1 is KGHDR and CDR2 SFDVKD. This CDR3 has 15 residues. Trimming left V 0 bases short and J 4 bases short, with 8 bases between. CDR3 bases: TGTGCCACCAGTGATTTGGCATACTCCACCGGGGAGCTGTTTTTT. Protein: CATSDLAYSTGELFF.

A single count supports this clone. This chain's CDR3 is CASSLSAYEQYF. The CDR3 DNA is TGCGCCAGCAGCTTATCCGCGTACGAGCAGTACTTC. The J gene is TRBJ2-7, the V gene TRBV5-1, with D unclear. This CDR3 spans 12 amino acids. V dropped 2 bases and J dropped 4 bases, with 7 bases sitting between them. From germline, CDR1 is SGHRS and CDR2 YFSETQ.

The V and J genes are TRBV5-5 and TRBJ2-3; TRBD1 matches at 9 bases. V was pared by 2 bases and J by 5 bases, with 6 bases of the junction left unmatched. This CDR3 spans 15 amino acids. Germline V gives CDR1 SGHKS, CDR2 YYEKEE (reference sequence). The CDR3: CASSFRDRVGDTQYF. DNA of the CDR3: TGTGCCAGCAGCTTCCGGGACAGGGTAGGAGATACGCAGTATTTT.

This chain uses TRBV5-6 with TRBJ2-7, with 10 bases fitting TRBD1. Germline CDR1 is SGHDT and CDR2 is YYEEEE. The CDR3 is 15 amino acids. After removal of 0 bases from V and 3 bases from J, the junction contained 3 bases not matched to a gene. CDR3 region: CASSLDGTGVYEQYF. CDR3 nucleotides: TGTGCCAGCAGCTTGGACGGGACAGGGGTCTACGAGCAGTACTTC.

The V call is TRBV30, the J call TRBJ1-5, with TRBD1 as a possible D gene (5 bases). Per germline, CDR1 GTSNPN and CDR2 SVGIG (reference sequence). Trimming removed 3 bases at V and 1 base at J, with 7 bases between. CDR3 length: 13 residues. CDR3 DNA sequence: TGTGCCTGGAGACAGGCGAGCAATCAGCCCCAGCATTTT. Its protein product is CAWRQASNQPQHF. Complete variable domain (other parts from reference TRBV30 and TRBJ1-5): SQTIHQWPATLVQPVGSPLSLECTVEGTSNPNLYWYRQAAGRGLQLLFYSVGIGQISSEVPQNLSASRPQDRQFILSSKKLLLSDSGFYLCAWRQASNQPQHFGDGTRLSIL.

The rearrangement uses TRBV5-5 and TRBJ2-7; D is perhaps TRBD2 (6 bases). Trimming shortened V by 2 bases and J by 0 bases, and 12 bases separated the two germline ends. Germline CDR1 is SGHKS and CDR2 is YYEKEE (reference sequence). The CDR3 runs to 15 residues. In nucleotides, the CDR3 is TGTGCCAGCAGCTTAGGCGGGGAGAGCTCCTACGAGCAGTACGTC. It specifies CASSLGGESSYEQYV.

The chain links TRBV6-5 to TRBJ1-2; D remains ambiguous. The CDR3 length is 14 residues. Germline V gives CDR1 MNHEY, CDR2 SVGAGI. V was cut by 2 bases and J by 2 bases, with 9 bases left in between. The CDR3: CASSYGAENYGYTF. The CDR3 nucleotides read TGTGCCAGCAGTTACGGAGCGGAAAACTATGGCTACACCTTC.

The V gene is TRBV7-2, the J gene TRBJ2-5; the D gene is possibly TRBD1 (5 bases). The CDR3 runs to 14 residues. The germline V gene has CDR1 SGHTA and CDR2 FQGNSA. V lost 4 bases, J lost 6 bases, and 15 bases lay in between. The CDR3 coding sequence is TGTGCCAGCAGCTCAGTTCGGGCAGGGAAGACCCAGTACTTC. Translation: CASSSVRAGKTQYF.

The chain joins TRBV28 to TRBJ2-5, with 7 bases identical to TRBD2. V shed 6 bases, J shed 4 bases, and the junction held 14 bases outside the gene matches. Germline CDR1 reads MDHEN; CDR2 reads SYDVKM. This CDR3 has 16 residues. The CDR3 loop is CASSHYMGGEGETQYF. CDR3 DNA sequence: TGTGCCAGCAGCCACTACATGGGGGGGGAAGGAGAGACCCAGTACTTC.

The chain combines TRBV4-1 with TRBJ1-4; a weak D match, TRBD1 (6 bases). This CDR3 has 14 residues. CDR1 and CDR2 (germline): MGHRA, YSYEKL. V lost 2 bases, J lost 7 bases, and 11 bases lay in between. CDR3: CASSQPRGSEKLFF. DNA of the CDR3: TGCGCCAGCAGCCAACCGAGGGGGAGTGAAAAACTGTTTTTT.

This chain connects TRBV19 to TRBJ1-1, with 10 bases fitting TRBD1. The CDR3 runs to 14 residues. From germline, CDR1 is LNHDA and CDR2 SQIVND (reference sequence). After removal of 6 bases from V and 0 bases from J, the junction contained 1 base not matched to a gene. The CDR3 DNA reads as TGTGCCAGTAGAGGACAGGGGGTGAACACTGAAGCTTTCTTT. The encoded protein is CASRGQGVNTEAFF.

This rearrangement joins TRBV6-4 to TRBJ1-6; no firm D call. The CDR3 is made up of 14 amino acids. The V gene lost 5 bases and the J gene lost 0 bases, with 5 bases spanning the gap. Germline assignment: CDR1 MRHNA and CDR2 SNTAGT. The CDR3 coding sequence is TGTGCCAGCAGTCGAGACTCCTATAATTCACCCCTCCACTTT. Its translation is CASSRDSYNSPLHF.

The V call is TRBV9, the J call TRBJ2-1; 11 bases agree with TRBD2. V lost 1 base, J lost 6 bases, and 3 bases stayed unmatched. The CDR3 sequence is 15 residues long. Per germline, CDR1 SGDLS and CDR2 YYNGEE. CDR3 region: CASSVLAGGSNEQFF. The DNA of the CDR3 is TGTGCCAGCAGCGTACTAGCGGGAGGATCCAATGAGCAGTTCTTC.

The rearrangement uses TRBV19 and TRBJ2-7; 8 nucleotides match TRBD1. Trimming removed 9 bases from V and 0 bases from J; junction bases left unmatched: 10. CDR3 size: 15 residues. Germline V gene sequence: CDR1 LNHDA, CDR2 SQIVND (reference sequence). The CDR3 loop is CASPAGGTGSYEQYF. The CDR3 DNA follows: TGTGCCAGCCCCGCAGGGGGCACGGGCTCCTACGAGCAGTACTTC.

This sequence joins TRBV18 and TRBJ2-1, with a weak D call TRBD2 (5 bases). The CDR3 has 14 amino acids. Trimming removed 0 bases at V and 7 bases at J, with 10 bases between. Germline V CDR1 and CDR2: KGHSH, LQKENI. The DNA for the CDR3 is TGTGCCAGCTCACCACCGAGGACGGGGAATGAGCAGTTCTTC. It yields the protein CASSPPRTGNEQFF.

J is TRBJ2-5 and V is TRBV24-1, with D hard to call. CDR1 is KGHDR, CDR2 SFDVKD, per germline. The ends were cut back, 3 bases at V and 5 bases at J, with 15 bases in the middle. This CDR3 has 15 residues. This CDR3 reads CATSDPRNPIETQYF. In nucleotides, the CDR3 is TGTGCCACCAGTGATCCGAGGAACCCCATCGAGACCCAGTACTTC.

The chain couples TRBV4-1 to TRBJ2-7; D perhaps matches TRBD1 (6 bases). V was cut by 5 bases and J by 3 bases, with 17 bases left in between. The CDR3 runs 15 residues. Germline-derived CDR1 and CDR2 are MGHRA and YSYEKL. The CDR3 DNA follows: TGCGCCAGCAGCAAGCAGGGGAATAGTGACTACGAGCAGTACTTC. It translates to CASSKQGNSDYEQYF.

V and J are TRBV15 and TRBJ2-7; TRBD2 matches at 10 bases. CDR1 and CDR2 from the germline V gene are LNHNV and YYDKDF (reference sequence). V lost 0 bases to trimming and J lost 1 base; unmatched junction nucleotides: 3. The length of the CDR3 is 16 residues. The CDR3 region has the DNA TGTGCCACCAGCAGAGATCCTAGCGGGAGTTCCTACGAGCAGTACTTC. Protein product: CATSRDPSGSSYEQYF.

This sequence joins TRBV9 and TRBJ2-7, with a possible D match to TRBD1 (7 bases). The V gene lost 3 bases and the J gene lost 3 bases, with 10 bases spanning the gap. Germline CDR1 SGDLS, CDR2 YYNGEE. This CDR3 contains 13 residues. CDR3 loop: CASSGRDSYEQYF. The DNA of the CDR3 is TGTGCCAGCAGCGGGAGGGACAGCTACGAGCAGTACTTC.

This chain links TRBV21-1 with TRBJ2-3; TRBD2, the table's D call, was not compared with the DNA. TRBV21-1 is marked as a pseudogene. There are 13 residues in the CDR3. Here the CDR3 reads CASKKAGTDTQYF. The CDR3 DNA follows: TGTGCCAGCAAAAAGGCGGGCACAGATACGCAGTATTTT.

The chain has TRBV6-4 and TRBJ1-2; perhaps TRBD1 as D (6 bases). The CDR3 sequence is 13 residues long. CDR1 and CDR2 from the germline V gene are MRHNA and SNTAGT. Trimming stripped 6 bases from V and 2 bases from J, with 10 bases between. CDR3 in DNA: TGTGCCAGCAGGCGGGGGCAGAACTATGGCTACACCTTC. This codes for CASRRGQNYGYTF.

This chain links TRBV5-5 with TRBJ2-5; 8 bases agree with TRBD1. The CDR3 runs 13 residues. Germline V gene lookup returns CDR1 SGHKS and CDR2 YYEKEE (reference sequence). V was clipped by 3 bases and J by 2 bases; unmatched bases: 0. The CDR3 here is CASSWTGQETQYF. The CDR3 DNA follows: TGTGCCAGCAGCTGGACAGGGCAAGAGACCCAGTACTTC.

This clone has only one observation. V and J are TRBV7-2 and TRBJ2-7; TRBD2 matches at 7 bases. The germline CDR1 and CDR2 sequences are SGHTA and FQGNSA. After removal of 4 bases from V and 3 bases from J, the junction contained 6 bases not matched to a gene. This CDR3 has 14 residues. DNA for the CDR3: TGTGCCAGCAGCTCAATGGGGGGGGTCTACGAGCAGTACTTC. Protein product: CASSSMGGVYEQYF.

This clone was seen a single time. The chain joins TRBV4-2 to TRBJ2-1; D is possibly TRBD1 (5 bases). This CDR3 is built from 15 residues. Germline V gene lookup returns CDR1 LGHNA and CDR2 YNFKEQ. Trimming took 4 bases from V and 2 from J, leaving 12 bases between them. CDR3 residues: CASSPTQVPYNEQFF. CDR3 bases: TGTGCCAGCAGCCCCACACAGGTCCCCTACAATGAGCAGTTCTTC.

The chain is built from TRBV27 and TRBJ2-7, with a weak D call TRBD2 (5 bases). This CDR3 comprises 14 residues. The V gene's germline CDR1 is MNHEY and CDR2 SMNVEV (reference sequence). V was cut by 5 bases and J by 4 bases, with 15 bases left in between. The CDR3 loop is CASSPYGIPYEQYF. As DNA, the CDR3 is TGTGCCAGCAGTCCTTACGGGATTCCTTACGAGCAGTACTTC.

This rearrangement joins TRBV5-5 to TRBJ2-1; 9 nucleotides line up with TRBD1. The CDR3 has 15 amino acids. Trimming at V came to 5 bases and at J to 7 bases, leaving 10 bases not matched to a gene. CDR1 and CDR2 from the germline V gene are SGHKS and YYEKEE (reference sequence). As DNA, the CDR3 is TGTGCCAGCAGTCGGATTACAGGGGGCTGGAATGAGCAGTTCTTC. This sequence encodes CASSRITGGWNEQFF.